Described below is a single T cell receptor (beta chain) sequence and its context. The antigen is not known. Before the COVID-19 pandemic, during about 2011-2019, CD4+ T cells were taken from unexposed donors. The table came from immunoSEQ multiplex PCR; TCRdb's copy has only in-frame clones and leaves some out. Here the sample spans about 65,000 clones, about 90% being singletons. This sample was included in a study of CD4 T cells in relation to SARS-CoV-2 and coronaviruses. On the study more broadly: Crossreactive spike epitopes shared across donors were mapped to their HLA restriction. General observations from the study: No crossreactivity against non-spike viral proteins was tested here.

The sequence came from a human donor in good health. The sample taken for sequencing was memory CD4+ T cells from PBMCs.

The CDR3 region is CASSSDINTGELFF. Here the CDR3 DNA reads TGCGCCAGCAGCTCCGACATCAACACCGGGGAGCTGTTTTTT. The rearrangement joins TRBV10-1 to TRBJ2-2; the D is unclear. CDR1 is WNHNN, CDR2 SYGVQD, per germline (reference sequence). The V end was cut by 6 bases, the J end by 2 bases, with 10 bases between. CDR3 length equals 14 residues.